These 19 T cell receptor beta chains share one sample of origin, sequenced in a study of beta chain features in type 1 diabetes. Study-level points and caveats: Shortening of TCRB CDR3s, moderate but significant, appeared in all four CD4+ subsets of Type 1 diabetes patients.

Expressed TCRB transcripts were sequenced because the isolated RNA had all been reverse transcribed beforehand. TCRdb's table, derived via immunoSEQ multiplex PCR, lists solely in-frame clones and lacks some. The table shows about 370,000 clones, with 8.5% to 10% occurring only once. Their recognized antigens are unknown. The specimen sequenced was central memory CD4+ T cells from blood. These receptors were taken from a man in his thirties or forties with type 1 diabetes.

The gene calls are TRBV11-2 and TRBJ1-2, with 7 bases fitting TRBD1. The CDR3 runs 16 residues. CDR1 is SGHAT and CDR2 is FQNNGV in the germline V gene. J was trimmed by 2 bases and V by 2 bases; bases with no gene match: 8. The CDR3 DNA reads as TGTGCCAGCAGCTTATCTTCCGGGACAGAAAACTATGGCTACACCTTC. Residues: CASSLSSGTENYGYTF.

This clone was seen many times. The chain links TRBV18 to TRBJ1-5; 11 bases match TRBD1. Germline CDR1 and CDR2: KGHSH and LQKENI. The CDR3 extends over 17 amino acids. V lost 2 bases and J lost 2; bases outside the gene matches: 5. The DNA of the CDR3 is TGTGCCAGCTCACCAAATAAGGGACAGGGGGGCAATCAGCCCCAGCATTTT. Protein sequence: CASSPNKGQGGNQPQHF.

This clone has just a few counts. Its ends do not fully match the called genes, so a read error is possible. This chain uses TRBV6-6 with TRBJ2-7, with 9 bases lining up with TRBD1. The CDR3 spans 14 residues. Germline CDR1 and CDR2: MNHNY and SVGAGI (reference sequence). This CDR3 is CAISDGTGPYEQYF. The CDR3, as DNA: TGTGCCATCAGTGACGGGACAGGGCCCTACGAGCAGTACTTC.

The V and J genes are TRBV2 and TRBJ2-5; 11 nucleotides match TRBD2. The J segment lost 5 bases and the V segment lost 8 bases, leaving 7 bases of the junction unmatched. The CDR3 is made up of 14 amino acids. Germline CDR1 SNHLY, CDR2 FYNNEI. The CDR3 nucleotides read TGTGCCAGCGAAGTACTAGCGGGAGCTGAGACCCAGTACTTC. Its translation: CASEVLAGAETQYF.

The rearrangement joins TRBV7-3 to TRBJ2-1; D tentatively reads TRBD1 or TRBD2 (5 bases each). Germline CDR1 and CDR2: SGHTA and FQGTGA. The CDR3 spans 16 residues. V was trimmed by 1 base and J by 6 bases, leaving 16 bases between them. CDR3 protein: CASSLNRAGSINEQFF. The DNA for the CDR3 is TGTGCCAGCAGCTTAAACCGGGCAGGGAGTATCAATGAGCAGTTCTTC.

CDR3 in amino acids: CASRRLADEQFF. In DNA, the CDR3 is TGTGCCAGCAGGAGACTAGCTGATGAGCAGTTCTTC. The chain uses TRBV7-9 and TRBJ2-1, with 7 nucleotides matching TRBD2. The CDR3 extends over 12 amino acids. Unmatched junction bases numbered 4, after V lost 6 bases and J lost 8 bases. Germline assignment: CDR1 SEHNR and CDR2 FQNEAQ (reference sequence).

This clone has at least ten counts. V is TRBV6-1 and J is TRBJ2-2; 7 bases map to TRBD2. Trimming cost V 7 bases and J 5 bases; bases outside gene matches: 7. The CDR3 loop spans 14 amino acids. Germline CDR1 is MNHNS and CDR2 is SASEGT. CDR3 protein: CASTRWRETGELFF. CDR3 DNA sequence: TGTGCCAGCACTCGTTGGCGGGAGACCGGGGAGCTGTTTTTT.

This clone came up a few times. The genes are TRBV5-1 and TRBJ1-1; a weak D match, TRBD1 (6 bases). The CDR3 totals 14 residues. Trimming took 0 bases from V and 2 from J, leaving 8 bases between them. Germline V gene data show CDR1 as SGHRS and CDR2 as YFSETQ. CDR3 sequence: CASSLETGNTEAFF. CDR3 bases: TGCGCCAGCAGCTTGGAGACAGGAAACACTGAAGCTTTCTTT.

The chain employs TRBV2 and TRBJ2-7, with 10 bases fitting TRBD2. The CDR3 loop spans 15 amino acids. The germline CDR1 and CDR2 sequences are SNHLY and FYNNEI. The trim removed 6 bases at V and 4 bases at J, leaving 9 bases unmatched. This chain's CDR3 is CASRRESSGSYEQYF. The CDR3 region has the DNA TGTGCCAGCAGAAGGGAGTCTAGCGGGAGTTACGAGCAGTACTTC. Together with reference TRBV2 and TRBJ2-7, the CDR3 gives the full variable domain: EPEVTQTPSHQVTQMGQEVILRCVPISNHLYFYWYRQILGQKVEFLVSFYNNEISEKSEIFDDQFSVERPDGSNFTLKIRSTKLEDSAMYFCASRRESSGSYEQYFGPGTRLTVT.

This clone was seen at least ten times. The chain links TRBV5-4 to TRBJ2-1, with no clear D. The CDR3 totals 12 residues. Trimming removed 4 bases at V and 7 bases at J, with 9 bases between. The germline V gene has CDR1 SGHNT and CDR2 YYREEE (reference sequence). This chain's CDR3 is CASSLLGNEQFF. In DNA, the CDR3 is TGTGCCAGCAGCCTCCTAGGGAATGAGCAGTTCTTC.

The chain combines TRBV10-2 with TRBJ2-5, with D possibly TRBD1 on 5 matching bases. V was cut by 5 bases and J by 5 bases, with 15 bases left in between. Germline assignment: CDR1 WSHSY and CDR2 SAAADI. The CDR3 has 14 residues. The CDR3 here is CASSKSTVRETQYF. DNA of the CDR3: TGCGCCAGCAGTAAATCGACAGTACGGGAGACCCAGTACTTC.

V gene TRBV7-3 combines with J gene TRBJ1-1; TRBD1 matches at 8 bases. Trimming removed 5 bases from V and 6 bases from J; junction bases left unmatched: 5. The germline V gene has CDR1 SGHTA and CDR2 FQGTGA. CDR3 length equals 13 residues. The CDR3 loop is CASSPQGEAEAFF. The DNA for the CDR3 is TGTGCCAGCAGCCCACAGGGGGAGGCTGAAGCTTTCTTT.

This clone was counted a single time. The J gene is TRBJ2-7, the V gene TRBV2, with 9 bases identical to TRBD1. The CDR3 extends over 15 amino acids. In germline, CDR1 is SNHLY, CDR2 FYNNEI. The ends lost 5 bases at V and 3 bases at J; junction bases unmatched: 8. This CDR3 is CASSSDRGVVYEQYF. The CDR3 DNA is TGTGCCAGCAGTTCTGACAGGGGGGTTGTCTACGAGCAGTACTTC.

The rearrangement links TRBV5-1 to TRBJ2-5; perhaps TRBD2 as D (5 bases). Germline-derived CDR1 and CDR2 are SGHRS and YFSETQ. The CDR3 runs 14 residues. Trimming cost V 1 base and J 5 bases, with 12 bases left between them. CDR3 sequence: CASSLYGLSETQYF. CDR3 nucleotides: TGCGCCAGCAGCTTGTACGGACTGTCGGAGACCCAGTACTTC.

The chain recombines TRBV28 with TRBJ1-1; D perhaps matches TRBD1 (5 bases). Germline V gives CDR1 MDHEN, CDR2 SYDVKM. The CDR3 consists of 15 residues. V was clipped by 2 bases and J by 6 bases, with 16 bases between them. As DNA, the CDR3 is TGTGCCAGCAGTTTACTCACGAGTAGGGGAGCTGAAGCTTTCTTT. Translated: CASSLLTSRGAEAFF.

This clone was seen only once. A read error is possible here, since a much larger clone lies one base away. The final CDR3 position lacks the conserved phenylalanine or tryptophan, pointing to a likely read error. The chain carries TRBV7-9 and TRBJ1-1, with TRBD1 identical over 9 bases. The CDR3 spans 16 residues. V dropped 5 bases and J dropped 1; count of bases not matched to a gene: 8. Germline-derived CDR1 and CDR2 are SEHNR and FQNEAQ (reference sequence). CDR3 in amino acids: CASSHDRGKQNTEAFS. The CDR3 bases are TGTGCCAGCAGCCATGACAGGGGGAAACAGAACACTGAAGCTTTCTCT.

This clone was detected a few times. The chain joins TRBV5-4 to TRBJ2-1; maybe TRBD1 (5 bases). This CDR3 has 15 residues. The V end was cut by 2 bases, the J end by 0 bases, with 9 bases between. Looked up from germline, CDR1 is SGHNT and CDR2 is YYREEE (reference sequence). CDR3 residues: CASSFSQGSYNEQFF. The CDR3 region has the DNA TGTGCCAGCAGCTTTTCCCAGGGCTCCTACAATGAGCAGTTCTTC.

The CDR3 here is CASSLVAAREQYF. CDR3 bases: TGTGCCAGCAGTTTAGTGGCAGCGCGGGAGCAGTACTTC. The genes are TRBV28 and TRBJ2-7; D unresolved. Germline V gives CDR1 MDHEN, CDR2 SYDVKM. With 2 bases removed from V and 7 bases from J, the gap between germline ends came to 12 bases. The CDR3 sequence is 13 residues long. Using reference TRBV28 and TRBJ2-7 for the parts outside the CDR3, the full variable domain is DVKVTQSSRYLVKRTGEKVFLECVQDMDHENMFWYRQDPGLGLRLIYFSYDVKMKEKGDIPEGYSVSREKKERFSLILESASTNQTSMYLCASSLVAAREQYFGPGTRLTVT.

At least ten counts were recorded for this clone. This chain joins TRBV27 and TRBJ2-3; D is perhaps TRBD2 (6 bases). Germline-derived CDR1 and CDR2 are MNHEY and SMNVEV (reference sequence). Trimming took 2 bases from V and 6 from J, leaving 6 bases between them. The CDR3 loop spans 12 amino acids. The DNA for the CDR3 is TGTGCCAGCAGTTTAGGGGGGGATACGCAGTATTTT. Translated: CASSLGGDTQYF.